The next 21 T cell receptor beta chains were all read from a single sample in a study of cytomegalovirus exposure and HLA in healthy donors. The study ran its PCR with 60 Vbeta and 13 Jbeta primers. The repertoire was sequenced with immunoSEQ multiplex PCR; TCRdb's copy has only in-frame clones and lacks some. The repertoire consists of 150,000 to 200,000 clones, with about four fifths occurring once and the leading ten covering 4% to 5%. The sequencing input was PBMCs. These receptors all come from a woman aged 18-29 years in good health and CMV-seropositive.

This CDR3 reads CASSTIQRGGNNEQFF. DNA for the CDR3: TGTGCCAGCTCAACGATACAGCGGGGGGGGAACAATGAGCAGTTCTTC. This rearrangement joins TRBV18 to TRBJ2-1; 10 bases agree with TRBD2. There are 16 residues in the CDR3. CDR1 KGHSH and CDR2 LQKENI come from the germline V gene. V lost 5 bases and J lost 5; bases outside the gene matches: 9.

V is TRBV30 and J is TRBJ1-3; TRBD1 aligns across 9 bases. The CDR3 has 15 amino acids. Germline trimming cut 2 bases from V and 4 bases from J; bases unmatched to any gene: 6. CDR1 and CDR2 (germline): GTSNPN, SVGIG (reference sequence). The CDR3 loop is CAWSYRTGEGNTIYF. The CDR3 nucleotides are TGTGCCTGGAGTTACCGGACAGGGGAAGGAAACACCATATATTTT. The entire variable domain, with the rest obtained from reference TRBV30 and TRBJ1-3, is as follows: SQTIHQWPATLVQPVGSPLSLECTVEGTSNPNLYWYRQAAGRGLQLLFYSVGIGQISSEVPQNLSASRPQDRQFILSSKKLLLSDSGFYLCAWSYRTGEGNTIYFGEGSWLTVV.

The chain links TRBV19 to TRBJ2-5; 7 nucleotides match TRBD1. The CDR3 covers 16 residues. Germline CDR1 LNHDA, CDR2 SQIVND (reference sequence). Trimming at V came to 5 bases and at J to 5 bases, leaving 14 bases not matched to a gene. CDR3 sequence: CASSPGIGGILETQYF. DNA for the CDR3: TGTGCCAGTAGTCCCGGGATAGGGGGCATTCTGGAGACCCAGTACTTC.

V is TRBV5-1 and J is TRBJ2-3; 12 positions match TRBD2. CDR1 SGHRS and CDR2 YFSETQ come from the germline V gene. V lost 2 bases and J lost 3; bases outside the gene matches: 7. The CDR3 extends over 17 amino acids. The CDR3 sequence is CASSFLAGGLNTDTQYF. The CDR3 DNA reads TGCGCCAGCAGCTTCCTAGCGGGGGGGCTTAATACAGATACGCAGTATTTT.

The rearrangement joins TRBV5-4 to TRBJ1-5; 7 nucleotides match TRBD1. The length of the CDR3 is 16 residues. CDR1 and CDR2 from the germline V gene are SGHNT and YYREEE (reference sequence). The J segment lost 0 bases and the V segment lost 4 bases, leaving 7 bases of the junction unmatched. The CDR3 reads CASSPQGRYSNQPQHF. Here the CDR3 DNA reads TGTGCCAGCAGCCCACAGGGGCGGTATAGCAATCAGCCCCAGCATTTT.

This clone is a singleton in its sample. The CDR3 DNA is TGTGCCAGCAGCCAATCAGCAGGGAATGTCGGTTCACCCCTCCACTTT. The encoded protein is CASSQSAGNVGSPLHF. The V call is TRBV16, the J call TRBJ1-6, with D possibly matching TRBD1 (5 bases). V dropped 0 bases and J dropped 9 bases, with 15 bases sitting between them. Germline V CDR1 and CDR2: KGHSY, FQNENV. The CDR3 loop spans 16 amino acids.

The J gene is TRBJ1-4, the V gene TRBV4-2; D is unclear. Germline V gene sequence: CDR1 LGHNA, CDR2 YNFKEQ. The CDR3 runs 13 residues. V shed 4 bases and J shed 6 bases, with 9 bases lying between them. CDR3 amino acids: CASSPRRYEKLFF. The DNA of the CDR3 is TGTGCCAGCAGCCCTCGGCGGTATGAAAAACTGTTTTTT.

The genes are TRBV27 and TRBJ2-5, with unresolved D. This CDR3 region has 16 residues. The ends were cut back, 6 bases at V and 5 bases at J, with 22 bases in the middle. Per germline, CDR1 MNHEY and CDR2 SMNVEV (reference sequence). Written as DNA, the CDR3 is TGTGCCAGCAGCCCCACCAGACTGGCTATTGGGGAGACCCAGTACTTC. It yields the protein CASSPTRLAIGETQYF.

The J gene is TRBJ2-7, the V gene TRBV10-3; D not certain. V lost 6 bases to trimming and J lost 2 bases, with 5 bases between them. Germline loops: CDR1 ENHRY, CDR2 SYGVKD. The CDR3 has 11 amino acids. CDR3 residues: CAIRDTYEQYF. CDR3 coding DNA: TGTGCCATCAGAGACACCTACGAGCAGTACTTC.

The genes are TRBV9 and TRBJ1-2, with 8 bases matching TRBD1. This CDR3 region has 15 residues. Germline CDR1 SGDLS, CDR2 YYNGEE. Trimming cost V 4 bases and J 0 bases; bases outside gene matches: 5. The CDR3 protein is CASSRDRRPNYGYTF. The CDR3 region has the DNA TGTGCCAGCAGCAGGGACAGGCGACCTAACTATGGCTACACCTTC. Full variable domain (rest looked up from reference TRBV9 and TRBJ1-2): DSGVTQTPKHLITATGQRVTLRCSPRSGDLSVYWYQQSLDQGLQFLIQYYNGEERAKGNILERFSAQQFPDLHSELNLSSLELGDSALYFCASSRDRRPNYGYTFGSGTRLTVV.

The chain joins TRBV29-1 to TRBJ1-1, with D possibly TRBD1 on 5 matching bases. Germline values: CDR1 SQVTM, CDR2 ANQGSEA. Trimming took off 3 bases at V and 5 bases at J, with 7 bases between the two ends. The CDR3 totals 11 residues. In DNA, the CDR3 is TGCAGCGTTGAGGAGGGGACTGAAGCTTTCTTT. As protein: CSVEEGTEAFF.

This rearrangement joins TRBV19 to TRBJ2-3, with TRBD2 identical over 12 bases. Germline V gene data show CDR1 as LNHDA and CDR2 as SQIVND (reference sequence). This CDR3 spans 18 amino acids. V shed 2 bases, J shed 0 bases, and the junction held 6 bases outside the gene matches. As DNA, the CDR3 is TGTGCCAGTAGTATAATCCTAGCGGGGGGGCCTAGCACAGATACGCAGTATTTT. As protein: CASSIILAGGPSTDTQYF.

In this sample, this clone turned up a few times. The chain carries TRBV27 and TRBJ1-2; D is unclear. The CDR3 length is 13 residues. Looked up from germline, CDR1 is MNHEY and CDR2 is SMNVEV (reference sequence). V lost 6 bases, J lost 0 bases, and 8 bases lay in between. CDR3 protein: CASRLDPNYGYTF. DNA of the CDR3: TGTGCCAGCAGGCTAGACCCTAACTATGGCTACACCTTC.

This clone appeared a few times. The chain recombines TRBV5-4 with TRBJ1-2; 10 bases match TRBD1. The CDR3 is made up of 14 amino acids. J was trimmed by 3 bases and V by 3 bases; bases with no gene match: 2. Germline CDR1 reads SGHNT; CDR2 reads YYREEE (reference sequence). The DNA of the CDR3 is TGTGCCAGCAGCTCGGGACAGGGGCACTATGGCTACACCTTC. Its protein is CASSSGQGHYGYTF.

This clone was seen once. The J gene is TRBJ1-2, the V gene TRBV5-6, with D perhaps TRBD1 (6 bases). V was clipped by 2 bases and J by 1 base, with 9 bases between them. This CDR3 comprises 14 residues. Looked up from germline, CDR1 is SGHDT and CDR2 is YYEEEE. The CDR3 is CASSFGQLNYGYTF. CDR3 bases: TGTGCCAGCAGCTTCGGACAGCTTAACTATGGCTACACCTTC.

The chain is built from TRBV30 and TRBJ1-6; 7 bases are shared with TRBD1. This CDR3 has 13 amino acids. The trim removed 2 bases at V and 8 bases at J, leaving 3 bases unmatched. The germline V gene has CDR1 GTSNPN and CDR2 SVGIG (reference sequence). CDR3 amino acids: CAWSLTGDSPLHF. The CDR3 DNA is TGTGCCTGGAGTCTTACAGGGGATTCACCCCTCCACTTT.

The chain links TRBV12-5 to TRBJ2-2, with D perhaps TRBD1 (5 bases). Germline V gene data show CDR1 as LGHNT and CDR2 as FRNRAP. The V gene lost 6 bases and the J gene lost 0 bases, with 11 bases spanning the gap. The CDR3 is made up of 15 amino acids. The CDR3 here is CASGLGQANTGELFF. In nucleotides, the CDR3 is TGTGCTAGTGGCCTAGGACAAGCGAACACCGGGGAGCTGTTTTTT.

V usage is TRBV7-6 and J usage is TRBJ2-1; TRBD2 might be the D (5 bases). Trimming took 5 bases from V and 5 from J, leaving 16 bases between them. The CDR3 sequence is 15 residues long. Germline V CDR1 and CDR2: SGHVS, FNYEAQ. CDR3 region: CASSPWTLQNNEQFF. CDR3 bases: TGTGCCAGCAGCCCCTGGACTCTTCAAAACAATGAGCAGTTCTTC. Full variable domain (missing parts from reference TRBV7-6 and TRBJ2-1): GAGVSQSPRYKVTKRGQDVALRCDPISGHVSLYWYRQALGQGPEFLTYFNYEAQQDKSGLPNDRFSAERPEGSISTLTIQRTEQRDSAMYRCASSPWTLQNNEQFFGPGTRLTVL.

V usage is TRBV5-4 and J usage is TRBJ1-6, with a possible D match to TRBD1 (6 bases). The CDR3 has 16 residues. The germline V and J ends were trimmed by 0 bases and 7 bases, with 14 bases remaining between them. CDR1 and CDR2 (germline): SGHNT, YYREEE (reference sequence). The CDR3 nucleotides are TGTGCCAGCAGCTTGGCCGGGGGGCGCGAGAATTCACCCCTCCACTTT. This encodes CASSLAGGRENSPLHF.

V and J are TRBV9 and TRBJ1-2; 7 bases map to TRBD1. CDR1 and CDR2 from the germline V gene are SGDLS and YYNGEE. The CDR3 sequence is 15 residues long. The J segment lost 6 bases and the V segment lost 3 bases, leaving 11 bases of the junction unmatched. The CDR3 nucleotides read TGTGCCAGCAGCGATATGACAGGGTTAATGGATGGCTACACCTTC. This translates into CASSDMTGLMDGYTF. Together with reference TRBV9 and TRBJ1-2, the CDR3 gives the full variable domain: DSGVTQTPKHLITATGQRVTLRCSPRSGDLSVYWYQQSLDQGLQFLIQYYNGEERAKGNILERFSAQQFPDLHSELNLSSLELGDSALYFCASSDMTGLMDGYTFGSGTRLTVV.

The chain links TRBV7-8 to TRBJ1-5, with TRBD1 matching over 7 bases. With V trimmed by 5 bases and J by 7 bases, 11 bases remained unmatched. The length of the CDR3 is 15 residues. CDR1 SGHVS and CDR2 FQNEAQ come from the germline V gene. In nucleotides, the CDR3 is TGTGCCAGCAGCCCCTATGACAGGGCGGAGCAGCCCCAGCATTTT. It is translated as CASSPYDRAEQPQHF. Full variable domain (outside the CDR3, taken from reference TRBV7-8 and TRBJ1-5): GAGVSQSPRYKVAKRGQDVALRCDPISGHVSLFWYQQALGQGPEFLTYFQNEAQLDKSGLPSDRFFAERPEGSVSTLKIQRTQQEDSAVYLCASSPYDRAEQPQHFGDGTRLSIL.